The T cell receptor beta chain under discussion was sequenced for a study of PD-L1 blockade in urothelial cancer. Study-wide background: Among blood samples, the median T cell count was approximately 150,000.

The protocol was immunoSEQ multiplex PCR, while the TCRdb copy is restricted to in-frame clones and leaves out a portion. The sample has some 100,000 clones; about 89% are singletons. The V end lost 4 bases, the J end lost 5 bases, and 6 bases lay between the germline ends. Germline CDR1 and CDR2: MDHEN and SYDVKM. The CDR3 sequence is 12 residues long. The chain combines TRBV28 with TRBJ1-5; weak D call: TRBD1 (5 bases). The sample consisted of PBMCs, taken around atezolizumab (anti-PD-L1) treatment. The origin of this receptor is an elderly woman with urothelial cancer. Here the CDR3 DNA reads TGTGCCAGCAGTTCAGGGCATCAGCCCCAGCATTTT. It codes for CASSSGHQPQHF.